The clone carrying this TCR beta chain is judged medium-sized. Its cognate antigen is unknown. Using 15 ng of total RNA, TCR libraries were made with the QIAseq Immune Repertoire TCR panel. TCRdb fed the reads into MiXCR, producing one record per CDR3 protein. The table records about 560 distinct CDR3 sequences, 5.5% to 7.5% of them present only once. The data are from a study of circulating CD8 cells and anti-PD-1 response in melanoma. Study at large: Every 2 weeks, patients got 3 mg/kg nivolumab intravenously. Responders had complete or partial responses; non-responders had stable or progressive disease.

Study observations and caveats: Clonotype sharing was highest between DPOS and TIGIT subsets.

From live CD3+CD8+TCRalphabeta+ cells, four PD-1 and/or TIGIT subsets were sorted. The sample in question was CD8+ T cells from PBMCs, obtained at baseline or after one month of anti-PD-1 therapy (not recorded which). The receptor was isolated from a human donor with melanoma.

For the CDR3, the DNA is TGCGCCAGCAGCCAAACCGGACTGCCGGCCTACAATGAGCAGTTCTTC. It codes for CASSQTGLPAYNEQFF. V and J are TRBV4-1 and TRBJ2-1; D is possibly TRBD2 (5 bases). The CDR3 has 16 amino acids. Looked up from germline, CDR1 is MGHRA and CDR2 is YSYEKL. V dropped 2 bases and J dropped 2 bases, with 13 bases sitting between them.